This T cell receptor beta chain derives from a study of CD4+ T cells in melanoma (dated by TCRdb to between 2021 and 2024). Turning to the overall study: The study examined neoantigen-specific CD4+ T cells in human melanoma. What the authors observed across the whole study: The report described a correlation between neoantigen-specific CD4+ T cells and the function of CD8+ T cells, macrophages and B cells. Diverse differentiation states were reported to be shown by neoantigen-specific CD4+ T cells in melanoma.

Receptors were amplified or captured by the immunoSEQ multiplex PCR assay. TCRdb took over this immuneACCESS table, retaining in-frame rearrangements with V and J assigned. Such tables are incomplete; in checked studies, under half of the missing clones stem from an unresolved V gene, and the remainder is unexplained. In all, the sample holds fewer than 20,000 clones, and around four fifths of those were seen once. The ten largest clonotypes hold roughly 5% of the sample. Donors were patients with melanoma. This clone came up once. What this receptor recognizes is not known. Within one base of it there is no much larger clone, and no base qualities were kept. From the cysteine up to the phenylalanine, the CDR3 has a length of 15 residues. The read is trimmed to its CDR3 DNA, 45 bases read in frame from base 1. From a lookup of the germline V gene, CDR1 and CDR2 are SGHRS and YFSETQ. V was cut back by 1 base and J by 5 bases, leaving a gap of 15 bases between them.

The chain employs TRBV5-1 and TRBJ2-5; the best D guess is TRBD2, with 6 bases matching. This TCR came from a human donor with melanoma. Sequenced material: cells from a culture (not recorded whether cultured in vitro). The encoded CDR3 is CASSLMSGVAETQYF. The bases are TGCGCCAGCAGCTTGATGTCGGGGGTCGCGGAGACCCAGTACTTC.